These 14 T cell receptor beta chains were sequenced from one sample in a study of T-cell reconstitution after alpha-beta-depleted transplantation in children. A TCRbeta library incorporating unique molecular identifiers was prepared. MiXCR, applied by TCRdb to the PCR reads, yields one record per CDR3 protein. The data show 600,000 to 700,000 distinct CDR3 sequences, about an eighth seen once. The source material was PBMCs, sampled before TCRalphabeta/CD19-depleted stem cell transplant. The source is a girl aged 2 to 9 with congenital amegakaryocytic thrombocytopenia, due to receive a stem cell transplant.

This clonotype has only a few counts. The chain uses TRBV7-2 and TRBJ1-1, with D unclear. The V and J ends lost 4 bases and 1 base respectively, with 13 bases between them. In germline, CDR1 is SGHTA, CDR2 FQGNSA. The CDR3 has 15 residues. The CDR3 reads CASSSQPTPNTEAFF. The CDR3 DNA follows: TGTGCCAGCAGCTCCCAACCGACACCGAACACTGAAGCTTTCTTT.

This clonotype was detected ten times or more. The chain uses TRBV7-6 and TRBJ1-1; D ambiguous. With 3 bases removed from V and 1 base from J, the gap between germline ends came to 12 bases. Germline CDR1 reads SGHVS; CDR2 reads FNYEAQ. The CDR3 totals 15 residues. CDR3 DNA sequence: TGTGCCAGCAGCTTTTCGGGAGAGGCGAACACTGAAGCTTTCTTT. Its protein product is CASSFSGEANTEAFF.

The table lists this clonotype with a few counts. The chain combines TRBV14 with TRBJ1-1; D ambiguous. Trimming took off 3 bases at V and 7 bases at J, with 9 bases between the two ends. Germline loops: CDR1 SGHDN, CDR2 FVKESK. The CDR3 consists of 12 residues. CDR3 sequence (DNA): TGTGCCAGCAGCCATGCGGGCGTTGAAGCTTTCTTT. Its translation is CASSHAGVEAFF.

This clonotype was counted ten times or more. V usage is TRBV7-6 and J usage is TRBJ2-2; maybe TRBD2 (5 bases). The CDR3 runs to 15 residues. V was shortened by 1 base and J by 5 bases, with 11 bases between the two germline ends. The germline CDR1 and CDR2 sequences are SGHVS and FNYEAQ. The CDR3 nucleotides read TGTGCCAGCAGCTTAGTTTGGGAGCAAACCGGGGAGCTGTTTTTT. Translated, it gives CASSLVWEQTGELFF.

This clonotype showed up many times. V and J are TRBV5-1 and TRBJ2-1; TRBD2 matches at 7 bases. CDR1 and CDR2 from the germline V gene are SGHRS and YFSETQ. This CDR3 contains 14 residues. The junction had 5 bases not matched to a gene; V was cut back by 4 bases and J by 4 bases. Written as DNA, the CDR3 is TGCGCCAGCAGCCTAAGGGACTATTACAATGAGCAGTTCTTC. It encodes CASSLRDYYNEQFF.

This clonotype was counted at least ten times. This CDR3 reads CASSQPGLKSYNEQFF. DNA of the CDR3: TGCGCCAGCAGCCAACCGGGGCTGAAATCCTACAATGAGCAGTTCTTC. The chain combines TRBV4-1 with TRBJ2-1; D possibly uses TRBD1 or TRBD2 (5 bases each). This CDR3 is built from 16 residues. CDR1 MGHRA and CDR2 YSYEKL come from the germline V gene. The germline V and J ends were trimmed by 2 bases and 1 base, with 12 bases remaining between them.

The chain employs TRBV29-1 and TRBJ2-2; 8 bases are a match to TRBD1. J was trimmed by 1 base and V by 6 bases; bases with no gene match: 7. Germline values: CDR1 SQVTM, CDR2 ANQGSEA. The length of the CDR3 is 15 residues. The CDR3 region is CSVGDRGVNTGELFF. Here the CDR3 DNA reads TGCAGCGTGGGTGACAGGGGCGTGAACACCGGGGAGCTGTTTTTT.

This clonotype was seen repeatedly, ten times or more. The J gene is TRBJ1-4, the V gene TRBV5-1; D is perhaps TRBD1 (5 bases). Germline V lookup: CDR1 SGHRS, CDR2 YFSETQ. This CDR3 has 14 amino acids. Trimming took off 3 bases at V and 3 bases at J, with 9 bases between the two ends. CDR3 sequence reads: CASSSGQSNEKLFF. The DNA for the CDR3 is TGCGCCAGCAGCTCGGGGCAGTCTAATGAAAAACTGTTTTTT.

Only a few counts were recorded for this clonotype. V gene TRBV7-2 combines with J gene TRBJ2-5; TRBD2 agrees at 12 bases. Germline trimming cut 0 bases from V and 10 bases from J; bases unmatched to any gene: 6. This CDR3 has 15 amino acids. Looked up from germline, CDR1 is SGHTA and CDR2 is FQGNSA. The CDR3 region is CASSLAPGLAGFQYF. The CDR3 DNA sequence: TGTGCCAGCAGCTTAGCCCCGGGACTAGCGGGTTTCCAGTACTTC.

The chain has TRBV19 and TRBJ1-5; a possible D gene is TRBD1 (5 bases). V lost 8 bases, J lost 8 bases, and 22 bases lay in between. CDR3 length equals 15 residues. The germline V gene has CDR1 LNHDA and CDR2 SQIVND (reference sequence). CDR3: CASGTYNPGTEPQHF. In nucleotides, the CDR3 is TGTGCCAGTGGTACTTACAACCCCGGGACGGAGCCCCAGCATTTT.

The CDR3 region has the DNA TGTGCCAGCAGCTTAGCGCCTTTCGGGGGCACCGGGGAGCTGTTTTTT. It specifies CASSLAPFGGTGELFF. The chain links TRBV11-1 to TRBJ2-2; TRBD2 might be the D (6 bases). CDR1 is SGHAT and CDR2 is FQDESV in the germline V gene (reference sequence). The CDR3 contains 16 residues. Trimming shortened V by 0 bases and J by 4 bases, and 12 bases separated the two germline ends.

The sample holds many counts of this clonotype. The genes are TRBV29-1 and TRBJ1-2; TRBD1 is a possible D gene (6 bases). The V end lost 7 bases, the J end lost 6 bases, and 12 bases lay between the germline ends. There are 11 residues in the CDR3. Germline CDR1 reads SQVTM; CDR2 reads ANQGSEA. This chain's CDR3 is CSGTDGNGYTF. CDR3 nucleotide sequence: TGCAGCGGGACAGATGGGAATGGCTACACCTTC.

The chain recombines TRBV20-1 with TRBJ2-5, with no clear D. The length of the CDR3 is 14 residues. Germline V gives CDR1 DFQATT, CDR2 SNEGSKA (reference sequence). Trimming removed 7 bases from V and 3 bases from J, with 18 bases in between. CDR3 DNA: TGCAGTGTAGCCCGGCCGAACCGGGAAGAGACCCAGTACTTC. The encoded protein is CSVARPNREETQYF.

This clonotype was seen at least ten times. This sequence joins TRBV11-1 and TRBJ2-5, with D tentatively TRBD2 (6 bases). CDR1 and CDR2 from the germline V gene are SGHAT and FQDESV (reference sequence). The CDR3 length is 13 residues. Trimming pared 4 bases from V and 4 bases from J, leaving 10 bases between. CDR3 nucleotide sequence: TGTGCCAGCAGCTCCGCGGGACCAGAGACCCAGTACTTC. Translated, it gives CASSSAGPETQYF. The complete variable domain, with remaining parts taken from reference TRBV11-1 and TRBJ2-5, reads EAEVAQSPRYKITEKSQAVAFWCDPISGHATLYWYRQILGQGPELLVQFQDESVVDDSQLPKDRFSAERLKGVDSTLKIQPAELGDSAMYLCASSSAGPETQYFGPGTRLLVL.